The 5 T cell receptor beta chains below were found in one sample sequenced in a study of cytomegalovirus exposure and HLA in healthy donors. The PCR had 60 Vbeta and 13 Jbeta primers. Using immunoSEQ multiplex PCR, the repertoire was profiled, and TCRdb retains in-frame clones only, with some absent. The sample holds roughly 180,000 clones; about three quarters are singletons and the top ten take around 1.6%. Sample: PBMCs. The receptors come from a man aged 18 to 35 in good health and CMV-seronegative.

CDR3 sequence reads: CAISPGTGVTDTQYF. CDR3 DNA sequence: TGTGCCATCAGTCCCGGGACAGGGGTAACAGATACGCAGTATTTT. The rearrangement joins TRBV10-3 to TRBJ2-3; 10 bases map to TRBD1. The CDR3 spans 15 residues. V was clipped by 5 bases and J by 3 bases; unmatched bases: 5. Germline V gene sequence: CDR1 ENHRY, CDR2 SYGVKD.

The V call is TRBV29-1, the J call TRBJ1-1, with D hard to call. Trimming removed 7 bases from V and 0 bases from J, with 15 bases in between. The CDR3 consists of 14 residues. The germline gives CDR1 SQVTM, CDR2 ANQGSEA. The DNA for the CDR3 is TGCAGCGCCACTCAATTTGTTTTGAACACTGAAGCTTTCTTT. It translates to CSATQFVLNTEAFF.

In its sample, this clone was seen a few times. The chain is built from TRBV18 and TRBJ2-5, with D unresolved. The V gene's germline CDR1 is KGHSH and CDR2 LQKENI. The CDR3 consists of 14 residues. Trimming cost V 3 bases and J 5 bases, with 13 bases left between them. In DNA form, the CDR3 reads TGTGCCAGCTCACCGGGCAGCTCTGGGGAGACCCAGTACTTC. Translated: CASSPGSSGETQYF.

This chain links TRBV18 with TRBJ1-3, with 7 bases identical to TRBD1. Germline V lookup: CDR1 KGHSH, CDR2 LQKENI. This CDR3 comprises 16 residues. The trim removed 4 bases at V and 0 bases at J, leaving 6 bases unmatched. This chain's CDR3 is CASSLYGTASGNTIYF. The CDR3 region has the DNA TGTGCCAGCTCACTTTACGGGACAGCCTCTGGAAACACCATATATTTT.

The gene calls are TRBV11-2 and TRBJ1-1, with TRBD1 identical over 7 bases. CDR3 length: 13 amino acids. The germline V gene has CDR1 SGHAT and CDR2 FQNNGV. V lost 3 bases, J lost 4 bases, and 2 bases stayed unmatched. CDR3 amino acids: CASSLDRSTEAFF. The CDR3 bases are TGTGCCAGCAGCTTGGACAGGAGCACTGAAGCTTTCTTT.